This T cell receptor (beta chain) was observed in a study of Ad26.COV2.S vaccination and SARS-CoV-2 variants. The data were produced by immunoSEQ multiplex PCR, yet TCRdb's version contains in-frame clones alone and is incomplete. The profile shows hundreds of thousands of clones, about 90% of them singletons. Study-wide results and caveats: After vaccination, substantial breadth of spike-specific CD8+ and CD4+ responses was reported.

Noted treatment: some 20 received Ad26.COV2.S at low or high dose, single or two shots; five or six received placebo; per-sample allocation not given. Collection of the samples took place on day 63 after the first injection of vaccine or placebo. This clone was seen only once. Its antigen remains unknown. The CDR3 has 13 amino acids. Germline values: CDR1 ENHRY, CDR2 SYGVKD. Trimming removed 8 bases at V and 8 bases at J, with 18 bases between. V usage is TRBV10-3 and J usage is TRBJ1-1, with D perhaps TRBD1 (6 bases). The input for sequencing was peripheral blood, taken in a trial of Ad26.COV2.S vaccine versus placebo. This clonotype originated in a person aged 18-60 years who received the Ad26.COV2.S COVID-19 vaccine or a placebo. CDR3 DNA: TGTGCCATCGGGGGCGGGCCAGGGCGCGAAGCTTTCTTT. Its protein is CAIGGGPGREAFF.